This entry describes one T cell receptor (beta chain). TCRdb keeps only in-frame clones here, not all; method: immunoSEQ multiplex PCR. The sample records some 96,000 clones, around 93% being singletons. The data are from a study of OX40 agonist ivuxolimab in advanced cancers. The length of the CDR3 is 15 residues. V was clipped by 6 bases and J by 0 bases, with 14 bases between them. Germline loops: CDR1 LNHDA, CDR2 SQIVND (reference sequence). The receptor comes from an adult with an advanced solid tumor such as melanoma, head and neck, liver or kidney cancer. The chain uses TRBV19 and TRBJ1-1; D call uncertain. The sample in question was CD4+ or CD8+ T cells sorted from blood, obtained in a trial of the OX40 agonist ivuxolimab. The CDR3 nucleotides read TGTGCCAGTAGCAGACCTGGACGGATGAACACTGAAGCTTTCTTT. It specifies CASSRPGRMNTEAFF.